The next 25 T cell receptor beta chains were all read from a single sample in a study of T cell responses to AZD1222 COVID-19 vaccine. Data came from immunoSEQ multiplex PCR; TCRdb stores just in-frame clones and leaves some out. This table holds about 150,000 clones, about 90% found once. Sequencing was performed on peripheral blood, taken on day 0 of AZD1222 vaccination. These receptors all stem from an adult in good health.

In DNA, the CDR3 is TGTGCCAGCAGTTCCGCGGGAGGGTACCAAGAGACCCAGTACTTC. It translates to CASSSAGGYQETQYF. The chain has TRBV27 and TRBJ2-5, with TRBD2 matching 9 bases. The CDR3 sequence is 15 residues long. V was clipped by 4 bases and J by 0 bases; unmatched bases: 3. In germline, CDR1 is MNHEY, CDR2 SMNVEV (reference sequence).

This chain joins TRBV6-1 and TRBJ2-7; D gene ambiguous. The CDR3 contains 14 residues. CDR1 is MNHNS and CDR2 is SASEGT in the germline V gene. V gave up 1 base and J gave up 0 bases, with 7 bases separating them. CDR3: CASSEEVHSYEQYF. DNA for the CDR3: TGTGCCAGCAGTGAAGAGGTCCACTCCTACGAGCAGTACTTC.

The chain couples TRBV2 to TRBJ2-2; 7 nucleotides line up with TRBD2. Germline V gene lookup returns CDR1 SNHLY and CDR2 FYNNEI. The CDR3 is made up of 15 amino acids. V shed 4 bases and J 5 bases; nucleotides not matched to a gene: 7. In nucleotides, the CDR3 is TGTGCCAGCAGTGTAATCCCCGGGGGGACCGGGGAGCTGTTTTTT. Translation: CASSVIPGGTGELFF.

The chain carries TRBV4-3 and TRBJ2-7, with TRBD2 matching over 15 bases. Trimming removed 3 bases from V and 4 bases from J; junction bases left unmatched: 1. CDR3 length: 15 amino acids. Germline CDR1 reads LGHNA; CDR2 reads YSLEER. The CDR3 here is CASSHGTSGRYEQYF. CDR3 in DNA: TGCGCCAGCAGCCACGGGACTAGCGGGAGGTACGAGCAGTACTTC.

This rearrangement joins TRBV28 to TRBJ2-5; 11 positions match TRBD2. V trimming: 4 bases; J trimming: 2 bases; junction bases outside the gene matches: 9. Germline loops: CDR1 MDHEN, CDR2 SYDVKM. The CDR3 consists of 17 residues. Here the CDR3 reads CASSSRKLAGGQETQYF. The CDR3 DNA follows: TGTGCCAGCAGTTCCCGGAAATTAGCGGGAGGGCAAGAGACCCAGTACTTC.

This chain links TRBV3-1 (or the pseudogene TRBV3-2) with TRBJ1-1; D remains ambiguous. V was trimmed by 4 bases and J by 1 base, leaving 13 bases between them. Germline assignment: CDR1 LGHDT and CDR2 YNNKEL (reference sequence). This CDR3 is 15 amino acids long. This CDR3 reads CASSPRRRPNTEAFF. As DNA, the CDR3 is TGTGCCAGCAGCCCTAGACGACGGCCGAACACTGAAGCTTTCTTT.

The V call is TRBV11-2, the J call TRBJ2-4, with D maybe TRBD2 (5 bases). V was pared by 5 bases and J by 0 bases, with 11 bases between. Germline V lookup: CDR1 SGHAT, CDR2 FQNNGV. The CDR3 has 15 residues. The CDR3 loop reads CASSNPAGAKNIQYF. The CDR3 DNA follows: TGTGCCAGCAGCAACCCCGCGGGAGCCAAAAACATTCAGTACTTC.

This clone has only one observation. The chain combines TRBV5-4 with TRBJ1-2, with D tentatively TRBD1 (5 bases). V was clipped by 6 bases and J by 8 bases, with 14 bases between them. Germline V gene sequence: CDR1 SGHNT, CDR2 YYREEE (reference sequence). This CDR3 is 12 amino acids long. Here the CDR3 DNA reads TGTGCCAGCACCCGGGGGAGGGACGGCTACACCTTC. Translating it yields CASTRGRDGYTF.

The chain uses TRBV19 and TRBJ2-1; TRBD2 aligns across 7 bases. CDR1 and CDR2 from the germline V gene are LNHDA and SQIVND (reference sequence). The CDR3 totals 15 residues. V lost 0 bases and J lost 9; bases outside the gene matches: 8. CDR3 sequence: CASSIELGLNSEQFF. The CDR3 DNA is TGTGCCAGTAGTATAGAATTGGGACTAAACAGTGAGCAGTTCTTC. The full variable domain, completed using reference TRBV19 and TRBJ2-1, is DGGITQSPKYLFRKEGQNVTLSCEQNLNHDAMYWYRQDPGQGLRLIYYSQIVNDFQKGDIAEGYSVSREKKESFPLTVTSAQKNPTAFYLCASSIELGLNSEQFFGPGTRLTVL.

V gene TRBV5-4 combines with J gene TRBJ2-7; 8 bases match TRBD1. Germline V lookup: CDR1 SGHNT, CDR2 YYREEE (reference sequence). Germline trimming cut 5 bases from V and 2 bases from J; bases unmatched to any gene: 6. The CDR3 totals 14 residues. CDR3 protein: CASSSGQEAYEQYF. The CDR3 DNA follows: TGTGCCAGCAGTTCGGGACAGGAAGCCTACGAGCAGTACTTC.

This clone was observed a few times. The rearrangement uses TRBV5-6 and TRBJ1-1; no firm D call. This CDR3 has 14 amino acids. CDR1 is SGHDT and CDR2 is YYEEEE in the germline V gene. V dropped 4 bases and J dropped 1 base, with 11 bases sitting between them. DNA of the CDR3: TGTGCCAGCAGCCGACCTTTAGAGAACACTGAAGCTTTCTTT. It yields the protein CASSRPLENTEAFF.

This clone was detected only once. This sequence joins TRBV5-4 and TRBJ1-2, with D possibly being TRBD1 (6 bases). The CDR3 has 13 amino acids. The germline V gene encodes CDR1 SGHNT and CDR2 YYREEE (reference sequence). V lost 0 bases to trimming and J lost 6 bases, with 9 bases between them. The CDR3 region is CASSLVSGDGYTF. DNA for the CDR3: TGTGCCAGCAGCTTGGTGTCAGGGGATGGCTACACCTTC.

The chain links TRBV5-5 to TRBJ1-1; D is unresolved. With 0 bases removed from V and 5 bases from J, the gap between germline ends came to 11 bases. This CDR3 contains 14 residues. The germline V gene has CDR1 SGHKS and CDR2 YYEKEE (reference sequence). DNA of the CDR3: TGTGCCAGCAGCTTGGCCCTAACTGAGACTGAAGCTTTCTTT. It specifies CASSLALTETEAFF.

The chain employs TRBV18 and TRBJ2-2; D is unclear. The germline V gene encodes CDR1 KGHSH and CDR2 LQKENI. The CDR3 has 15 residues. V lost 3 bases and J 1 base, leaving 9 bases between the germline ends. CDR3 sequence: CASSPRSMNTGELFF. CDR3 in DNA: TGTGCCAGCTCACCCCGCTCGATGAACACCGGGGAGCTGTTTTTT.

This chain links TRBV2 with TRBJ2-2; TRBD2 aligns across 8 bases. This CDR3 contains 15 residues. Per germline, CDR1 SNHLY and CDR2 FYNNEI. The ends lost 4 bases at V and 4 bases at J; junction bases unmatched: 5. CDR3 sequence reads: CASSVSGTPTGELFF. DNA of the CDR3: TGTGCCAGCAGTGTTAGCGGGACTCCCACCGGGGAGCTGTTTTTT.

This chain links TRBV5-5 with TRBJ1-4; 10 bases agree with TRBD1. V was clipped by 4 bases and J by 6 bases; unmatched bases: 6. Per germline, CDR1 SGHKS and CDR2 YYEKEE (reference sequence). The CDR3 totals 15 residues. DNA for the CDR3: TGTGCCAGCAGCCGACAGGGGGCGCTTGATGAAAAACTGTTTTTT. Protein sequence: CASSRQGALDEKLFF.

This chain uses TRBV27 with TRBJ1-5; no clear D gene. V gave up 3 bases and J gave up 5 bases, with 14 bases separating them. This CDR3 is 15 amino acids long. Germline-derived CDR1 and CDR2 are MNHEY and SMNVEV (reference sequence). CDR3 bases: TGTGCCAGCAGTTTGGCCGGGTCGGAATATCAGCCCCAGCATTTT. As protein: CASSLAGSEYQPQHF.

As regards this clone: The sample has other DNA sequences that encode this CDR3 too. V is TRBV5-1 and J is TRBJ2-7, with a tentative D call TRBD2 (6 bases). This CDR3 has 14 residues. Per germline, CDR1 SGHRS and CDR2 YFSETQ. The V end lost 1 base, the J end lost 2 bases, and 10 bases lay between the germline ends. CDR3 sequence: CASSLTAGPYEQYF. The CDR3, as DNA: TGCGCCAGCAGCTTGACTGCGGGGCCCTACGAGCAGTACTTC.

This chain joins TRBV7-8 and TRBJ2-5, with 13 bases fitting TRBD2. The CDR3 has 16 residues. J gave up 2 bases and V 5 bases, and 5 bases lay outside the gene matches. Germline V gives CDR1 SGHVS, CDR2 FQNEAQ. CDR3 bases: TGTGCCAGCAGCCGAAGGACTAGCGGGAGACAAGAGACCCAGTACTTC. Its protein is CASSRRTSGRQETQYF.

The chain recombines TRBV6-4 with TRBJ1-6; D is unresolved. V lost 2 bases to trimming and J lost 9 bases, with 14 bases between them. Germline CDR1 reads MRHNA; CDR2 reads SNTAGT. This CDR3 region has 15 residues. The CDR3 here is CASSDREGPSSPLHF. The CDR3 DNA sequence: TGTGCCAGCAGTGACAGGGAAGGACCGTCTTCACCCCTCCACTTT.

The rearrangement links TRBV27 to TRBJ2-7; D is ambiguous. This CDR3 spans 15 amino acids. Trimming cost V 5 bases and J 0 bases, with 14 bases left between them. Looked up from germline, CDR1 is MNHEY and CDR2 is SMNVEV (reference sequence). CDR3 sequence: CASSTRSALSYEQYF. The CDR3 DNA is TGTGCCAGCAGTACCCGAAGTGCCCTCTCCTACGAGCAGTACTTC.

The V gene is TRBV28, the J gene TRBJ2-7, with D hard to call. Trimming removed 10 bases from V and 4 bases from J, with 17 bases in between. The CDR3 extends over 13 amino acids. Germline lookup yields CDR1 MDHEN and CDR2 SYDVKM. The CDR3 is CAIWNPSKYEQYF. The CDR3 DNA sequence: TGTGCCATTTGGAACCCCTCCAAATACGAGCAGTACTTC.

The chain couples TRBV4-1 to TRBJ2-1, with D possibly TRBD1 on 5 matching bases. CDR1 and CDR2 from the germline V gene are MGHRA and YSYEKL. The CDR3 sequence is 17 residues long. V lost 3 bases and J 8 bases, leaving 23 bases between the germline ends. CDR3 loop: CASSHHFGAAPRDEQFF. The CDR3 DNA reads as TGCGCCAGCAGCCACCACTTTGGGGCGGCCCCAAGGGATGAGCAGTTCTTC.

DNA for the CDR3: TGTGCCAGCAGCCCCCCCCTAGCGACGTCCTACAATGAGCAGTTCTTC. The encoded protein is CASSPPLATSYNEQFF. The chain carries TRBV28 and TRBJ2-1; tentatively, D is TRBD2 (6 bases). Germline V CDR1 and CDR2: MDHEN, SYDVKM. V was pared by 6 bases and J by 1 base, with 16 bases between. The CDR3 runs to 16 residues.

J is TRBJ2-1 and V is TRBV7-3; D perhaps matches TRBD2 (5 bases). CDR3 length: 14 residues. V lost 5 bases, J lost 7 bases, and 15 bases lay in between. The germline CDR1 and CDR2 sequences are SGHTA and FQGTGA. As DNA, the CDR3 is TGTGCCAGCAGCACGGACGGAGGAATGAATGAGCAGTTCTTC. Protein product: CASSTDGGMNEQFF.